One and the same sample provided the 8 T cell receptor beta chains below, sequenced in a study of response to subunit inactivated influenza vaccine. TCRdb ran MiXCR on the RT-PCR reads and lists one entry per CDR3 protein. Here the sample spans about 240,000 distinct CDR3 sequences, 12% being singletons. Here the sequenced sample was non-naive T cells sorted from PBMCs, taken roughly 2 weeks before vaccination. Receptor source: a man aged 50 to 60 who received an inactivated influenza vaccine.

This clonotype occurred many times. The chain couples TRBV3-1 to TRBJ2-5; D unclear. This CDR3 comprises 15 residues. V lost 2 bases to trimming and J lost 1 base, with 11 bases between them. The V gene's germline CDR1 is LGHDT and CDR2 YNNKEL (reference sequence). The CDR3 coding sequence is TGTGCCAGCAGCCAAAGACGCGGAATCCAAGAGACCCAGTACTTC. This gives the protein CASSQRRGIQETQYF.

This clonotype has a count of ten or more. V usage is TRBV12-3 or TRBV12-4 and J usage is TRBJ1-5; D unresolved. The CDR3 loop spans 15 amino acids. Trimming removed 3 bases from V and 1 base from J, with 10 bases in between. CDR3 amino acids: CASSLSGFSNQPQHF. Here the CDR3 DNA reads TGTGCCAGCAGTTTGTCCGGGTTCAGCAATCAGCCCCAGCATTTT.

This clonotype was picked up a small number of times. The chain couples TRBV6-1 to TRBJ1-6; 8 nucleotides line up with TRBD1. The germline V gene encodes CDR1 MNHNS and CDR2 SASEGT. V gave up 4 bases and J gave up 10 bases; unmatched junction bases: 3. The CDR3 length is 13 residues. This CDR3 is CASSVRDRSPLHF. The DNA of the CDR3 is TGTGCCAGCAGTGTCAGGGACAGGTCACCCCTCCACTTT.

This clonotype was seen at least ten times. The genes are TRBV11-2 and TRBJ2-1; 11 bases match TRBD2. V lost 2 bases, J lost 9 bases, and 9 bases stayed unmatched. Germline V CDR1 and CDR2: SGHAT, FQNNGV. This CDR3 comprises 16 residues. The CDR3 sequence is CASSLSESSGGSEQFF. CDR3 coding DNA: TGTGCCAGCAGCTTATCAGAATCTAGCGGGGGGTCTGAGCAGTTCTTC. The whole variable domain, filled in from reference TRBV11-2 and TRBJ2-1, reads EAGVAQSPRYKIIEKRQSVAFWCNPISGHATLYWYQQILGQGPKLLIQFQNNGVVDDSQLPKDRFSAERLKGVDSTLKIQPAKLEDSAVYLCASSLSESSGGSEQFFGPGTRLTVL.

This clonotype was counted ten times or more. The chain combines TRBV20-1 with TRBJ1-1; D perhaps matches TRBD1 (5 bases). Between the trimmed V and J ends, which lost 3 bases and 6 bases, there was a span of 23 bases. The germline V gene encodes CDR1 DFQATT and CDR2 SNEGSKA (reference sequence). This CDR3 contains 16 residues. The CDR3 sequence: CSASRPIAGYGPEAFF. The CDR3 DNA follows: TGCAGTGCTAGTCGTCCAATCGCAGGGTATGGGCCTGAAGCTTTCTTT.

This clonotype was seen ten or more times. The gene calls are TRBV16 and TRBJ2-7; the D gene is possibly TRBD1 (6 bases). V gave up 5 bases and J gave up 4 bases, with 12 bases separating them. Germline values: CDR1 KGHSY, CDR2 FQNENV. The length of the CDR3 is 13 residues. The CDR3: CASSTGTQYEQYF. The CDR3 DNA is TGTGCCAGCAGCACCGGGACACAATACGAGCAGTACTTC. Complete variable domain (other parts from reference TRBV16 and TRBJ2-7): GEEVAQTPKHLVRGEGQKAKLYCAPIKGHSYVFWYQQVLKNEFKFLISFQNENVFDETGMPKERFSAKCLPNSPCSLEIQATKLEDSAVYFCASSTGTQYEQYFGPGTRLTVT.

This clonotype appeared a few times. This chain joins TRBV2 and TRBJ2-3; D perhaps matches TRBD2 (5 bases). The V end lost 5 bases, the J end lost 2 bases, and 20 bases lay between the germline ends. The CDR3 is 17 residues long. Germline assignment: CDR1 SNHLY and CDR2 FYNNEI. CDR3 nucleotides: TGTGCCAGCAGTACCCTTGGACTTCCCACTTCCACAGATACGCAGTATTTT. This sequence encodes CASSTLGLPTSTDTQYF.

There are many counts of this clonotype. The CDR3 DNA sequence: TGTGCCAGCAGTCTCGGGACCCAAGGTGAAAAACTGTTTTTT. Its protein is CASSLGTQGEKLFF. The genes are TRBV27 and TRBJ1-4; D may be TRBD1 (5 bases). Trimming removed 5 bases from V and 7 bases from J, with 14 bases in between. Germline CDR1 and CDR2: MNHEY and SMNVEV (reference sequence). The CDR3 covers 14 residues.